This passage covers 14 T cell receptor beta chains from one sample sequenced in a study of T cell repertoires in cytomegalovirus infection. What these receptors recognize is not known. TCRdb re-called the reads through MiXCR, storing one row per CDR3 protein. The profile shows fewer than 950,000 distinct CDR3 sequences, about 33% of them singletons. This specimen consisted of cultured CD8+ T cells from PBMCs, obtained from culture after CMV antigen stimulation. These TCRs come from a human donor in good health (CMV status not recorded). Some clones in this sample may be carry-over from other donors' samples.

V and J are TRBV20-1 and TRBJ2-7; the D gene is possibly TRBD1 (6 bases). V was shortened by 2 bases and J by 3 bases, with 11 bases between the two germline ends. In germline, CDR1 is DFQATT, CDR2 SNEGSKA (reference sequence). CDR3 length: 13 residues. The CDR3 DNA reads TGCAGTGCTAGAAACTCAGGGGACTACGAGCAGTACTTC. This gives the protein CSARNSGDYEQYF.

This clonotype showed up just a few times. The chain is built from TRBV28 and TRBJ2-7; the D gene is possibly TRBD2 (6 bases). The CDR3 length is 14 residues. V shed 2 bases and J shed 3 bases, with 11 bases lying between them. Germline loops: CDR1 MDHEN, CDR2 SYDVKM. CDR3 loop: CASSLAGSYYEQYF. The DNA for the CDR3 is TGTGCCAGCAGTTTAGCGGGGTCATACTACGAGCAGTACTTC.

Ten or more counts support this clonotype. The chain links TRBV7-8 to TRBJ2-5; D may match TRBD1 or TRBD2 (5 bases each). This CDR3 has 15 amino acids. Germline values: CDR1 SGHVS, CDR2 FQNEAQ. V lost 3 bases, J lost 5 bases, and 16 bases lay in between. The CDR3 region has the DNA TGTGCCAGCAGCTTCCCCTTAAGGGGCGGGGAGACCCAGTACTTC. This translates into CASSFPLRGGETQYF.

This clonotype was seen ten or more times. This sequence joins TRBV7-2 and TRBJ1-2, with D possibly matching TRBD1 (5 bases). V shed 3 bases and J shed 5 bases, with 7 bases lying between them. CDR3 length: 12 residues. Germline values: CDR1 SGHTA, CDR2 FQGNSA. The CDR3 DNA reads TGTGCCAGCAGCTTGGGGGTTTATGGCTACACCTTC. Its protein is CASSLGVYGYTF.

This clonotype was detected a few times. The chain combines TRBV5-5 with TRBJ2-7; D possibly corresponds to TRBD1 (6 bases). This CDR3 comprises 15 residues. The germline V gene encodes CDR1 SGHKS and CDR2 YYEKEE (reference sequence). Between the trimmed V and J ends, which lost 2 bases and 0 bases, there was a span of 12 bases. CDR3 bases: TGTGCCAGCAGCTTTGACAGGTCAAGCTCCTACGAGCAGTACTTC. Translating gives CASSFDRSSSYEQYF.

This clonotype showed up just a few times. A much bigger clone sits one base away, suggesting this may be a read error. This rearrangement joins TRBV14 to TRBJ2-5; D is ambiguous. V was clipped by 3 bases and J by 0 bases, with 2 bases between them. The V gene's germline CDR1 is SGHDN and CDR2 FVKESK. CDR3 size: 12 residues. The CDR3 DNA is TGTGCCAGCAGCCACTACCAAGAGACCCAGTACTTC. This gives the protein CASSHYQETQYF.

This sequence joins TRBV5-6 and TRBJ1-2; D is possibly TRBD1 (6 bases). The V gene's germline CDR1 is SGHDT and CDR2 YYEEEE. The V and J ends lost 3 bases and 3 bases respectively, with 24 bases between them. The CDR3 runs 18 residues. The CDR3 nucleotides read TGTGCCAGCAGCTCGATCCCGGGACAAGACTTCGACCACTATGGCTACACCTTC. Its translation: CASSSIPGQDFDHYGYTF.

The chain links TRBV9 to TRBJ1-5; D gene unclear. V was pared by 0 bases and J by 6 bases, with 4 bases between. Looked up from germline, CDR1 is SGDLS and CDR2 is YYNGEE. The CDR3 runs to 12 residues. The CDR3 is CASSVEGQPQHF. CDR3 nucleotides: TGTGCCAGCAGCGTAGAAGGTCAGCCCCAGCATTTT. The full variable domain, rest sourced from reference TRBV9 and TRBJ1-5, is DSGVTQTPKHLITATGQRVTLRCSPRSGDLSVYWYQQSLDQGLQFLIQYYNGEERAKGNILERFSAQQFPDLHSELNLSSLELGDSALYFCASSVEGQPQHFGDGTRLSIL.

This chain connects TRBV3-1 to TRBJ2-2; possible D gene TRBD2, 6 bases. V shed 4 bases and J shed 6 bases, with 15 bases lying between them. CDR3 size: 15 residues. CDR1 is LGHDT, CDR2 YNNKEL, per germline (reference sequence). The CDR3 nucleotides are TGTGCCAGCAGCCTCCGGGGGACTCTTTCCGGGGAGCTGTTTTTT. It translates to CASSLRGTLSGELFF.

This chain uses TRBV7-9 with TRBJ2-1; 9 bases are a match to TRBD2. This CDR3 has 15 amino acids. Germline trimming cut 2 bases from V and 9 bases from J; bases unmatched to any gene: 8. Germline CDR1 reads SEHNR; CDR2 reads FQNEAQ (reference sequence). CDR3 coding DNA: TGTGCCAGCAGCTTACGGCGGGGGGGCGAAGGTGAGCAGTTCTTC. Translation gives CASSLRRGGEGEQFF.

The CDR3 sequence is CASGKGRFTEAFF. The CDR3 DNA is TGTGCCAGCGGGAAAGGCAGGTTCACTGAAGCTTTCTTT. This chain joins TRBV11-2 and TRBJ1-1; D is undetermined. This CDR3 comprises 13 residues. Germline V CDR1 and CDR2: SGHAT, FQNNGV. The V and J ends lost 8 bases and 4 bases respectively, with 14 bases between them.

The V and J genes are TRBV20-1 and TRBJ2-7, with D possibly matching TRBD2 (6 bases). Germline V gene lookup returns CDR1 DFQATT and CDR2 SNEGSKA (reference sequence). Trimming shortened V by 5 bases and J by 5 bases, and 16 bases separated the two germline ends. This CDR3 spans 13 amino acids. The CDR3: CSALGLTLDEQYF. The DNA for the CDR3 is TGCAGTGCTCTGGGACTGACTCTTGACGAGCAGTACTTC.

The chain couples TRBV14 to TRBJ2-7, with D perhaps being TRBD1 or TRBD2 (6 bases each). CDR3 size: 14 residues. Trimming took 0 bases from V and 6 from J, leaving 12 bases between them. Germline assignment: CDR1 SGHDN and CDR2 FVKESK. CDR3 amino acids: CASSQDVGGREQYF. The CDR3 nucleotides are TGTGCCAGCAGCCAAGACGTAGGGGGGCGCGAGCAGTACTTC.

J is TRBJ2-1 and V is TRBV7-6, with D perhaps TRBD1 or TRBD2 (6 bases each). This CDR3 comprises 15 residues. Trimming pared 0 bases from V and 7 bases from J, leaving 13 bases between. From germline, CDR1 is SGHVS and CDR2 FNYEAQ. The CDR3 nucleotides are TGTGCCAGCAGCTTAGCGGGGGGCTTCGGAAATGAGCAGTTCTTC. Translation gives CASSLAGGFGNEQFF.